This T cell receptor (beta chain) was recovered during a study of blood T cell repertoires in COVID-19. Study details: Spain, Italy and the United States supplied samples that represented acute and convalescent COVID-19. The analysed material was cDNA or gDNA that came from T cells, B-cell-depleted T cells, or PBMCs.

Clones were sequenced by immunoSEQ multiplex PCR, and TCRdb holds only the in-frame ones, with some missing. The sample records 210,000 or so clones, around 84% being singletons. The CDR3 loop spans 13 amino acids. V was pared by 1 base and J by 10 bases, with 11 bases between. Germline V CDR1 and CDR2: SGHAT, FQNNGV. V and J are TRBV11-2 and TRBJ2-1, with D unresolved. The specimen was peripheral blood. The clonotype was recovered from a human donor in a cohort sampled during active COVID-19. The CDR3 is CASSLGHLGEQFF. As DNA, the CDR3 is TGTGCCAGCAGCTTAGGTCATCTCGGGGAGCAGTTCTTC.